One sample yielded the 30 T cell receptor beta chains listed below, sequenced in a study of blood T cell repertoires in COVID-19 (dated by TCRdb to the early 2020s). Library preparation was by the immunoSEQ multiplex PCR assay. Imported from immuneACCESS, the table was reduced by TCRdb to in-frame sequences with V and J called. These copies leave out some clones; in studies compared against another copy, an unresolved V gene accounts for under half, and the cause of the remainder is not known. This sample comprises 200,000 or so clones, about 80% of them detected only once. The top ten constitute about 3% of the sample. The sample was peripheral blood. Every receptor here comes from a woman in her thirties who had recovered from COVID-19.

There are many counts of this clone. This sequence joins TRBV6-5 and TRBJ1-5, with 8 bases fitting TRBD1. Germline V gene data show CDR1 as MNHEY and CDR2 as SVGAGI. The CDR3 runs to 12 residues. V lost 9 bases to trimming and J lost 4 bases; unmatched junction nucleotides: 2. CDR3 residues: CASDRGNQPQHF. CDR3 sequence (DNA): TGTGCCAGTGACAGGGGAAATCAGCCCCAGCATTTT.

The chain employs TRBV30 and TRBJ2-5; 7 bases align to TRBD2. Looked up from germline, CDR1 is GTSNPN and CDR2 is SVGIG (reference sequence). CDR3 length: 14 amino acids. The J segment lost 1 base and the V segment lost 3 bases, leaving 5 bases of the junction unmatched. The CDR3 bases are TGTGCCTGGAGAAAAACTAGCGCCCAAGAGACCCAGTACTTC. It codes for CAWRKTSAQETQYF.

The V call is TRBV12-5, the J call TRBJ2-7, with 7 bases fitting TRBD2. There are 18 residues in the CDR3. Germline-derived CDR1 and CDR2 are LGHNT and FRNRAP. Germline trimming cut 0 bases from V and 2 bases from J; bases unmatched to any gene: 13. The CDR3 sequence: CASGLVLERGAGPYEQYF. In nucleotides, the CDR3 is TGTGCTAGTGGTTTGGTACTGGAACGAGGAGCGGGACCCTACGAGCAGTACTTC.

The chain has TRBV5-1 and TRBJ1-2; 7 nucleotides align to TRBD1. V dropped 0 bases and J dropped 13; count of bases not matched to a gene: 9. CDR1 is SGHRS and CDR2 is YFSETQ in the germline V gene. This CDR3 is built from 13 residues. CDR3 sequence (DNA): TGCGCCAGCAGCTTGGGACAGGGACTTATTCCCACCTTC. This codes for CASSLGQGLIPTF.

The chain recombines TRBV28 with TRBJ2-7, with D maybe TRBD2 (5 bases). Germline V gene sequence: CDR1 MDHEN, CDR2 SYDVKM. The CDR3 totals 13 residues. Trimming took 7 bases from V and 3 from J, leaving 13 bases between them. The CDR3 DNA reads TGTGCCAGCACCTTGGGAGCTGGCTACGAGCAGTACTTC. This encodes CASTLGAGYEQYF.

This chain joins TRBV19 and TRBJ1-4; 8 bases fit TRBD1. Germline V gene sequence: CDR1 LNHDA, CDR2 SQIVND (reference sequence). The CDR3 totals 15 residues. V dropped 5 bases and J dropped 7; count of bases not matched to a gene: 9. Here the CDR3 reads CASSRTRGRVEKLFF. CDR3 nucleotides: TGTGCCAGTAGTCGGACCAGGGGGCGGGTTGAAAAACTGTTTTTT.

This chain joins TRBV20-1 and TRBJ2-1; 15 bases match TRBD2. The V gene's germline CDR1 is DFQATT and CDR2 SNEGSKA (reference sequence). The CDR3 sequence is 17 residues long. The junction had 7 bases not matched to a gene; V was cut back by 3 bases and J by 4 bases. CDR3 sequence: CSASGLAGGRDYNEQFF. The CDR3 coding sequence is TGCAGTGCTAGTGGACTAGCGGGAGGGCGGGATTACAATGAGCAGTTCTTC.

In this sample, this clone turned up once. The junction and the germline gene differ at one end; a read error may be behind it. The chain carries TRBV10-3 and TRBJ2-1, with TRBD2 identical over 10 bases. Germline V gene lookup returns CDR1 ENHRY and CDR2 SYGVKD. The CDR3 has 13 amino acids. CDR3 DNA sequence: TGTGCCATCCGTGAGCGGGAGGGCGGAGAGCAGTTCTTC. This translates into CAIREREGGEQFF.

The V gene is TRBV4-2, the J gene TRBJ1-1; 11 bases match TRBD1. In germline, CDR1 is LGHNA, CDR2 YNFKEQ. The ends lost 0 bases at V and 5 bases at J; junction bases unmatched: 8. The CDR3 sequence is 17 residues long. The CDR3 sequence: CASSQDWTGGDKTEAFF. The CDR3 DNA reads as TGTGCCAGCAGCCAAGATTGGACAGGGGGCGATAAGACTGAAGCTTTCTTT.

The sample holds one count of this clone. The chain has TRBV29-1 and TRBJ2-7, with a tentative D call TRBD1 (6 bases). Germline CDR1 reads SQVTM; CDR2 reads ANQGSEA. The CDR3 length is 14 residues. Trimming took off 3 bases at V and 0 bases at J, with 12 bases between the two ends. The CDR3 nucleotides are TGCAGCGTTGATAACACAGGGAGCTCCTACGAGCAGTACTTC. Amino acid sequence: CSVDNTGSSYEQYF.

This rearrangement joins TRBV6-2 or TRBV6-3 to TRBJ1-2; 9 nucleotides line up with TRBD1. Per germline, CDR1 MNHEY and CDR2 SVGEGT. The CDR3 sequence is 17 residues long. The V and J ends lost 4 bases and 2 bases, in that order; junction bases with no gene match: 11. The CDR3 nucleotides are TGTGCCAGCAGTTCCCATGGACAGGGGAGGTGGAACTATGGCTACACCTTC. It encodes CASSSHGQGRWNYGYTF.

The chain joins TRBV25-1 to TRBJ2-1, with TRBD2 identical over 13 bases. Germline loops: CDR1 MGHDK, CDR2 SYGVNS. The CDR3 extends over 15 amino acids. V trimming: 6 bases; J trimming: 15 bases; junction bases outside the gene matches: 14. The CDR3 sequence is CASSGPLPGLAGPFF. Written as DNA, the CDR3 is TGTGCCAGCAGCGGGCCTCTCCCGGGACTAGCGGGGCCGTTCTTC. The complete variable domain, with remaining parts taken from reference TRBV25-1 and TRBJ2-1, reads EADIYQTPRYLVIGTGKKITLECSQTMGHDKMYWYQQDPGMELHLIHYSYGVNSTEKGDLSSESTVSRIRTEHFPLTLESARPSHTSQYLCASSGPLPGLAGPFFGPGTRLTVL.

The chain employs TRBV19 and TRBJ1-5; D is perhaps TRBD1 (5 bases). The CDR3 is 14 amino acids. Germline lookup yields CDR1 LNHDA and CDR2 SQIVND (reference sequence). V gave up 4 bases and J gave up 6 bases, with 13 bases separating them. The CDR3 bases are TGTGCCAGTAGTACGCAGGGATCGGGTCAGCCCCAGCATTTT. Its translation: CASSTQGSGQPQHF.

CDR3 DNA: TGCGCCAGCAGCTTGGAACCCGGAGCGTGGGAGACCCAGTACTTC. It codes for CASSLEPGAWETQYF. The chain has TRBV5-1 and TRBJ2-5; D remains unclear. This CDR3 has 15 amino acids. Germline values: CDR1 SGHRS, CDR2 YFSETQ. V lost 0 bases and J 5 bases, leaving 14 bases between the germline ends.

J is TRBJ2-5 and V is TRBV30; D possibly corresponds to TRBD2 (5 bases). The CDR3 consists of 13 residues. V gave up 2 bases and J gave up 3 bases, with 10 bases separating them. CDR1 and CDR2 (germline): GTSNPN, SVGIG (reference sequence). CDR3 nucleotides: TGTGCCTGGAGTCGGACTGCCGAAGAGACCCAGTACTTC. It yields the protein CAWSRTAEETQYF.

V and J are TRBV28 and TRBJ1-1; possible D gene TRBD1, 5 bases. V was shortened by 5 bases and J by 6 bases, with 13 bases between the two germline ends. The germline V gene encodes CDR1 MDHEN and CDR2 SYDVKM. The CDR3 runs 13 residues. This CDR3 reads CASSGGGGAEAFF. DNA of the CDR3: TGTGCCAGCAGTGGGGGGGGAGGCGCTGAAGCTTTCTTT.

This chain joins TRBV18 and TRBJ2-7; TRBD2 aligns across 7 bases. This CDR3 contains 16 residues. The germline V gene has CDR1 KGHSH and CDR2 LQKENI. V was pared by 3 bases and J by 0 bases, with 8 bases of the junction left unmatched. The CDR3 DNA reads TGTGCCAGCTCACCCTCAGCGGGGTCCAACTCCTACGAGCAGTACTTC. Translation gives CASSPSAGSNSYEQYF.

The DNA of the CDR3 is TGTGCCAGCCACGTTAATTACAGGGTTCGCGGCGAGCAGTACTTC. Residues: CASHVNYRVRGEQYF. The rearrangement joins TRBV27 to TRBJ2-7, with D possibly matching TRBD1 (6 bases). This CDR3 spans 15 amino acids. Trimming stripped 8 bases from V and 6 bases from J, with 23 bases between. Germline CDR1 MNHEY, CDR2 SMNVEV (reference sequence).

The rearrangement links TRBV2 to TRBJ2-5; D unclear. The germline V gene has CDR1 SNHLY and CDR2 FYNNEI. The CDR3 runs 14 residues. V shed 2 bases and J shed 1 base, with 8 bases lying between them. CDR3: CASSELSIQETQYF. CDR3 DNA sequence: TGTGCCAGCAGTGAACTAAGCATCCAAGAGACCCAGTACTTC.

This clone appeared once. V gene TRBV6-5 combines with J gene TRBJ1-2, with TRBD1 matching 9 bases. Germline assignment: CDR1 MNHEY and CDR2 SVGAGI. The CDR3 length is 15 residues. J was trimmed by 8 bases and V by 4 bases; bases with no gene match: 11. The DNA of the CDR3 is TGTGCCAGCAGTTCCGCTGCCGGGACAGGGTGGGGCTACACCTTC. Its translation is CASSSAAGTGWGYTF.

The rearrangement joins TRBV5-6 to TRBJ2-1, with D hard to call. The CDR3 length is 12 residues. V shed 4 bases and J shed 7 bases, with 9 bases lying between them. In germline, CDR1 is SGHDT, CDR2 YYEEEE. The CDR3 spells CASSVVGNEQFF. The CDR3, as DNA: TGTGCCAGCAGCGTGGTCGGTAATGAGCAGTTCTTC.

The chain joins TRBV5-1 to TRBJ1-4, with D uncertain. CDR1 and CDR2 from the germline V gene are SGHRS and YFSETQ. Trimming cost V 0 bases and J 3 bases, with 6 bases left between them. There are 14 residues in the CDR3. The CDR3 region is CASSLVGANEKLFF. The CDR3 nucleotides read TGCGCCAGCAGCTTGGTGGGAGCTAATGAAAAACTGTTTTTT. Full variable domain (missing parts from reference TRBV5-1 and TRBJ1-4): KAGVTQTPRYLIKTRGQQVTLSCSPISGHRSVSWYQQTPGQGLQFLFEYFSETQRNKGNFPGRFSGRQFSNSRSEMNVSTLELGDSALYLCASSLVGANEKLFFGSGTQLSVL.

The chain joins TRBV24-1 to TRBJ2-1, with 8 bases lining up with TRBD1. V was pared by 3 bases and J by 0 bases, with 6 bases of the junction left unmatched. The CDR3 runs to 17 residues. Germline V lookup: CDR1 KGHDR, CDR2 SFDVKD. DNA of the CDR3: TGTGCCACCAGTGATCCGGGGACAGGAAGCTCCTACAATGAGCAGTTCTTC. This gives the protein CATSDPGTGSSYNEQFF.

The chain is built from TRBV4-1 and TRBJ1-4; D gene unclear. Germline CDR1 and CDR2: MGHRA and YSYEKL. Trimming cost V 2 bases and J 0 bases, with 10 bases left between them. The CDR3 spans 16 residues. The CDR3 protein is CASSQLTDATNEKLFF. DNA for the CDR3: TGCGCCAGCAGCCAATTAACAGATGCAACTAATGAAAAACTGTTTTTT.

This chain links TRBV3-1 (or the pseudogene TRBV3-2) with TRBJ2-2, with 7 positions matching TRBD2. CDR3 length: 19 residues. Germline V gene sequence: CDR1 LGHDT, CDR2 YNNKEL (reference sequence). V lost 1 base and J lost 5; bases outside the gene matches: 16. The CDR3 nucleotides are TGTGCCAGCAGCCAAGTTCTCGGGGAGGGACGTTGGGGGACCGGGGAGCTGTTTTTT. Protein: CASSQVLGEGRWGTGELFF.

This chain joins TRBV10-2 and TRBJ2-5; 7 bases agree with TRBD2. The germline gives CDR1 WSHSY, CDR2 SAAADI. The V and J ends lost 5 bases and 5 bases, in that order; junction bases with no gene match: 5. This CDR3 contains 13 residues. The CDR3 DNA sequence: TGCGCCAGCAGTCGGGGGGTCTATGAGACCCAGTACTTC. It translates to CASSRGVYETQYF.

CDR3 bases: TGTGCCAGTAAGAAGGGAGGCTCCCTTACCTCTGGGGCCAACGTCCTGACTTTC. Translated, it gives CASKKGGSLTSGANVLTF. The chain combines TRBV19 with TRBJ2-6, with a possible D match to TRBD2 (6 bases). Trimming left V 7 bases short and J 0 bases short, with 19 bases between. This CDR3 contains 18 residues. The germline V gene has CDR1 LNHDA and CDR2 SQIVND (reference sequence).

This chain uses TRBV18 with TRBJ1-1; perhaps TRBD1 as D (5 bases). The CDR3 is 16 residues long. In germline, CDR1 is KGHSH, CDR2 LQKENI. V lost 6 bases and J lost 0, with 17 bases in between. DNA of the CDR3: TGTGCCAGCTCCCCTGGGGCGGGGCGATTGAACACTGAAGCTTTCTTT. Protein sequence: CASSPGAGRLNTEAFF.

This clone was detected once. V usage is TRBV6-5 and J usage is TRBJ2-7; 10 bases are shared with TRBD1. CDR3 length equals 13 residues. After removal of 6 bases from V and 7 bases from J, the junction contained 6 bases not matched to a gene. Germline assignment: CDR1 MNHEY and CDR2 SVGAGI. Written as DNA, the CDR3 is TGTGCCAGCAGGAGACAGGGGGCAGGAGAGCAGTACTTC. Translated, it gives CASRRQGAGEQYF.

The V call is TRBV5-6, the J call TRBJ2-2; 7 nucleotides line up with TRBD1. This CDR3 spans 16 amino acids. Per the germline V gene, CDR1 is SGHDT and CDR2 is YYEEEE. V was clipped by 4 bases and J by 3 bases; unmatched bases: 9. CDR3 nucleotides: TGTGCCAGCAGCCCTGAACGCAGGGGGTACACCGGGGAGCTGTTTTTT. Encoded protein: CASSPERRGYTGELFF.